The rows below give T cell receptor beta chains drawn from one sample of a study of beta chain features in type 1 diabetes. Produced via immunoSEQ multiplex PCR; TCRdb's table is partial and in-frame only. Of 130,000 or so clones in the sample, 9% to 10% were seen once. The sequencing input was central memory CD4+ T cells from blood. The receptors shown here come from a woman in her thirties or forties in good health. Each CDR3 is given without its conserved first and last residue. D genes are given only for firm matches.

j_call d_call v_call cdr3_aa
TRBJ1-5 TRBD1 TRBV5-6 ASSLGGTGASNQPQH
TRBJ1-2 . TRBV11-2 ASSLAANYGYT
TRBJ2-7 . TRBV7-8 ASSSNRAAYEQY
TRBJ1-1 . TRBV14 ASSLHTRNTEAF
TRBJ1-2 . TRBV27 ASSLNRDGVYGYT
TRBJ1-1 TRBD1 TRBV13 ASSLRTGRGRNTEAF
TRBJ2-5 TRBD1 TRBV7-4 ASSIEGVWDRVSRNQETQY
TRBJ1-2 . TRBV19 ASSTGLRNGYT
TRBJ2-2 . TRBV11-2 AMRGPTGELF
TRBJ2-7 TRBD2 TRBV5-1 ASSLALAGATYEQY